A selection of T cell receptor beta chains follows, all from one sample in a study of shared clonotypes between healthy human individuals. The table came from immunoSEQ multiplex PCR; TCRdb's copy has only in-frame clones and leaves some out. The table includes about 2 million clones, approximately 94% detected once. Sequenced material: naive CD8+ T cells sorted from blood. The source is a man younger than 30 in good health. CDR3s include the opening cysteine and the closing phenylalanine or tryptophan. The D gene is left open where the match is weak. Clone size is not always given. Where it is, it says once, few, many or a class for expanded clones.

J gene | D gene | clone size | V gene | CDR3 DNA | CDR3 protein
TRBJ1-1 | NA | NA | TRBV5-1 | TGCGCCAGCAGCTCGAGGCAAGGGATGAACACTGAAGCTTTCTTT | CASSSRQGMNTEAFF
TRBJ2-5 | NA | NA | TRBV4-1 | TGCGCCAGCAGCCAAGTAATGGGACGGAATCAAGAGACCCAGTACTTC | CASSQVMGRNQETQYF
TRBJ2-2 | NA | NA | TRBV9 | TGTGCCAGCAGCGTAGGCGGCGCCGGGGAGCTGTTTTTT | CASSVGGAGELFF
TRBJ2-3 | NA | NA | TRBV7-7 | TGTGCTAGCAGCTTAGGTCTCGCTAGCACAGATACGCAGTATTTT | CASSLGLASTDTQYF
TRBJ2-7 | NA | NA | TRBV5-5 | TGTGCCAGCAGCCGAGGGGTAGGCGCCTCCGAGCAGTACTTC | CASSRGVGASEQYF
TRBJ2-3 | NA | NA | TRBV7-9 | TGTGCCAGCAGCTTAGCGTCGGGAGTCACAGATACGCAGTATTTT | CASSLASGVTDTQYF
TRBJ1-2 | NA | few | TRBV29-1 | TGCAGCGAGACTAGGGGCTACACCTTC | CSETRGYTF
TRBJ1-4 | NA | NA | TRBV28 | TGTGCCAGCGCGCCGCTTAAGGGAACTAATGAAAAACTGTTTTTT | CASAPLKGTNEKLFF
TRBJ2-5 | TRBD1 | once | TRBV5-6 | TGTGCCAGCAGCCCTGGACAGGGGACGGAGACCCAGTACTTC | CASSPGQGTETQYF
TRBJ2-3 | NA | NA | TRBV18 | TGTGCCAGCTCACCAGAGGGACATTGGGGCACAGATACGCAGTATTTT | CASSPEGHWGTDTQYF
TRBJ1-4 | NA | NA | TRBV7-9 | TGTGCCAGCAGCTTACCCATCGGGGCTAATGAAAAACTGTTTTTT | CASSLPIGANEKLFF
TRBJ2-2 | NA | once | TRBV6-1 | TGTGCCAGCAGTGACCAACCTAGCTATCAGGAGGAGGGCACCGGGGAGCTGTTTTTT | CASSDQPSYQEEGTGELFF
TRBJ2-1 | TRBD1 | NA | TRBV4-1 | TGCGCCAGCAGCCACCAGACAGGGGGCTCGAACAATGAGCAGTTCTTC | CASSHQTGGSNNEQFF
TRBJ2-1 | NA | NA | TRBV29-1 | TGCAGCGAGAGACAGCCGAGCTCCTACAATGAGCAGTTCTTC | CSERQPSSYNEQFF
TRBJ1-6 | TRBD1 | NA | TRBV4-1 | TGCGCCAGCAGTCCCGGACAGGGGAATTCACCCCTCCACTTT | CASSPGQGNSPLHF
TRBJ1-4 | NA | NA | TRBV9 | TGTGCCAGCAGCGTAGGTCGTTCGGGGGCAAAACTGTTTTTT | CASSVGRSGAKLFF
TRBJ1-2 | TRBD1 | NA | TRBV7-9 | TGTGCCAGCAGATCGCCCGCGGGACAGGGGCGATATGGCTACACCTTC | CASRSPAGQGRYGYTF
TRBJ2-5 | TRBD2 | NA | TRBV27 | TGTGCCAGCAGCCGGGGGGGGTTTGGAGAGACCCAGTACTTC | CASSRGGFGETQYF
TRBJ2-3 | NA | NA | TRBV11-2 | TGTGCCAGCAGCTCTGGGCTAGACTCACCAAGCACAGATACGCAGTATTTT | CASSSGLDSPSTDTQYF
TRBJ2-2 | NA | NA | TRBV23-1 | TGCGCCAGCAGTCAAGGGCAAATCCCGAACACCGGGGAGCTGTTTTTT | CASSQGQIPNTGELFF
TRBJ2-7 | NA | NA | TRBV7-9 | TGTGCCAGCGGGGGGCTGTCCTACGAGCAGTACTTC | CASGGLSYEQYF
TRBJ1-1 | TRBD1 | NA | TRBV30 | TGTGCCTGGAGTGTACTTCAGGGGGCCACTGAAGCTTTCTTT | CAWSVLQGATEAFF
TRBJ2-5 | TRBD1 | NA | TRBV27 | TGTGCCAGCAGTTGGACAGGGCCAGAGACCCAGTACTTC | CASSWTGPETQYF
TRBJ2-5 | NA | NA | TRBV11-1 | TGTGCCAGCAGCAGACAGGACGGAGAAGAGACCCAGTACTTC | CASSRQDGEETQYF
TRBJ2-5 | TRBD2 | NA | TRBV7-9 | TGTGCCAGCGGTTCGGGCGGGAGGGAGACCCAGTACTTC | CASGSGGRETQYF
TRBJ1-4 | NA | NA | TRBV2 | TGTGCCAGCAGTGAGTGGGCCCCCTTAAATGAAAAACTGTTTTTT | CASSEWAPLNEKLFF